The present TCR beta chain was sequenced within a study of control samples from healthy donors and cancer patients. Data came from immunoSEQ multiplex PCR; TCRdb stores just in-frame clones and leaves some out. This sample has some 120,000 clones, with 93% found just once. Germline V CDR1 and CDR2: WSHSY, SAAADI. V was pared by 8 bases and J by 1 base, with 14 bases between. The CDR3 loop spans 14 amino acids. The rearrangement uses TRBV10-2 and TRBJ1-1; no clear D gene. Sequences were obtained from blood. This clonotype originated in a man aged 25-40 years in good health. This CDR3 is CASGLSEGNTEAFF. The CDR3 nucleotides are TGCGCCAGCGGGTTGAGCGAGGGGAACACTGAAGCTTTCTTT.